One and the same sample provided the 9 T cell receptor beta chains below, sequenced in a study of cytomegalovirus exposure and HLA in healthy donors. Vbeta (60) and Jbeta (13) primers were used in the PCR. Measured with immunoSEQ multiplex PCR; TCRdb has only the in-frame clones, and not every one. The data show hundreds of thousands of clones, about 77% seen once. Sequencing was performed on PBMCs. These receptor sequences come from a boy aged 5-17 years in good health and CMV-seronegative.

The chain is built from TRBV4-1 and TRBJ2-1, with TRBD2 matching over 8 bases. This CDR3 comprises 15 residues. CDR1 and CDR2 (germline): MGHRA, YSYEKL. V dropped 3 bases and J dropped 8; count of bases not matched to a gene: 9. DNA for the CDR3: TGCGCCAGCAGCCAGAGGGGCCGGGAGGGGGATGAGCAGTTCTTC. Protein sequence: CASSQRGREGDEQFF.

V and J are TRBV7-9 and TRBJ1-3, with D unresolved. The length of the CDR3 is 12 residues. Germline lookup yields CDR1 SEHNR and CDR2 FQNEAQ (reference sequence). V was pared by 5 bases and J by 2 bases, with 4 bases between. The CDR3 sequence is CASSPAGNTIYF. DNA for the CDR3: TGTGCCAGCAGCCCGGCTGGAAACACCATATATTTT.

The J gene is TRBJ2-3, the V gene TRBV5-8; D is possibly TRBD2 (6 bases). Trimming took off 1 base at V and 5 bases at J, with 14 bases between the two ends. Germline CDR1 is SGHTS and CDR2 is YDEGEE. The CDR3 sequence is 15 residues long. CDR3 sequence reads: CASSLTWRAGDTQYF. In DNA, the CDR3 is TGTGCCAGCAGCTTGACTTGGCGAGCGGGAGATACGCAGTATTTT.

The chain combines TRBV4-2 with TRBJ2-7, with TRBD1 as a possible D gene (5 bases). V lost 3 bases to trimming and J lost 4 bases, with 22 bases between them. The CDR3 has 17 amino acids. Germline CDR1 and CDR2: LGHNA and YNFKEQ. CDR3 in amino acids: CASSHDKATLREYEQYF. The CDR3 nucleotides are TGTGCCAGCAGCCACGACAAAGCGACACTCAGGGAATACGAGCAGTACTTC.

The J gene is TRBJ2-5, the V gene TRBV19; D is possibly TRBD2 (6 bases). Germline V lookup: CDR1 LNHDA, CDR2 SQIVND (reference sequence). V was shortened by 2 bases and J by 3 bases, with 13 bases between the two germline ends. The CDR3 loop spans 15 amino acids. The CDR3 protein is CASSINAGLEETQYF. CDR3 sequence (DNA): TGTGCCAGTAGTATAAACGCGGGACTGGAAGAGACCCAGTACTTC.

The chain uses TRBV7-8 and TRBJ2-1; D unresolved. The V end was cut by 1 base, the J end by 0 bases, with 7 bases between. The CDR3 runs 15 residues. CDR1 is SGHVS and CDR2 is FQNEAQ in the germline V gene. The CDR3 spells CASSLDSNSYNEQFF. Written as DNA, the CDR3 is TGTGCCAGCAGCTTAGACAGCAACTCCTACAATGAGCAGTTCTTC.

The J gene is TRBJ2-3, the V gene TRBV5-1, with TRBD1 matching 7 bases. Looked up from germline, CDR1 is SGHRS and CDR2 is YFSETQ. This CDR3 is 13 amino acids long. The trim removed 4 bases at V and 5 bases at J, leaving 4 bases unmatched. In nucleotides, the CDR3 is TGCGCCAGCAGCAAAGACAGGGTAGATACGCAGTATTTT. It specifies CASSKDRVDTQYF.

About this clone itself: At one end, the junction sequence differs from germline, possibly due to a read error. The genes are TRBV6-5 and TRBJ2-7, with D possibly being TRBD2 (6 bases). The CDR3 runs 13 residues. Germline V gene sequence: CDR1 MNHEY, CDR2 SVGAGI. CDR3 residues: CASGYSRELWAYF. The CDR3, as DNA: TGTGCCAGCGGTTACTCGCGGGAACTTTGGGCGTACTTC.

For the CDR3, the DNA is TGTGCCAGCAGTGAAACAGGGGTCGACACCGGGGAGCTGTTTTTT. As protein: CASSETGVDTGELFF. J is TRBJ2-2 and V is TRBV2; 7 nucleotides align to TRBD1. This CDR3 has 15 residues. Germline values: CDR1 SNHLY, CDR2 FYNNEI. V shed 2 bases, J shed 3 bases, and the junction held 3 bases outside the gene matches.